In this sample, the clone carrying this T cell receptor (beta chain) turned up a few times. The data originate from a study of T-cell memory formation after mild COVID-19. A single record per CDR3 protein comes from TCRdb applying MiXCR to the 5' RACE reads. The sample yields about 340,000 distinct CDR3 sequences, approximately 15% seen once. V lost 4 bases to trimming and J lost 5 bases, with 20 bases between them. This CDR3 contains 15 residues. Germline CDR1 reads DFQATT; CDR2 reads SNEGSKA (reference sequence). This chain connects TRBV20-1 to TRBJ1-2; D is uncertain. The sample was PBMCs or a T cell subset sorted from them (not recorded which). The receptor was derived from a man between 18 and 29 years old who had mild COVID-19 (a few samples of this study predate the infection). Cell type and time point are not known. CDR3 protein: CSATSDRTHLYGYTF. The CDR3 coding sequence is TGCAGTGCTACTTCAGACCGTACCCACCTGTATGGCTACACCTTC.